The 30 T cell receptor beta chains below were found in one sample sequenced in a study of blood T cells in healthy people across ages. Using a J-beta primer mix together with a sample-barcoded 5' primer, a second PCR was run for roughly 7 to 11 cycles. From the 5' RACE reads, TCRdb called clonotypes with MiXCR, one entry per CDR3 protein. This table has under 950,000 distinct CDR3 sequences, 22% appearing once. Specimen: blood. These receptors all come from a man between 65 and 85 years old in good health.

A few counts support this clonotype. The CDR3 loop reads CASSPGNRGSPLHF. The CDR3 region has the DNA TGCGCCAGCAGCCCTGGGAACAGGGGATCACCCCTCCACTTT. The chain uses TRBV5-1 and TRBJ1-6; 7 bases are shared with TRBD1. V was pared by 4 bases and J by 10 bases, with 8 bases of the junction left unmatched. Germline V lookup: CDR1 SGHRS, CDR2 YFSETQ. The CDR3 totals 14 residues.

The chain carries TRBV7-2 and TRBJ1-4; D remains unclear. Trimming removed 2 bases at V and 0 bases at J, with 10 bases between. The CDR3 contains 16 residues. Germline-derived CDR1 and CDR2 are SGHTA and FQGNSA. CDR3: CASSLFPGTTNEKLFF. As DNA, the CDR3 is TGTGCCAGCAGCTTATTTCCGGGCACAACTAATGAAAAACTGTTTTTT.

This clonotype was counted a few times. The chain recombines TRBV28 with TRBJ2-1; D remains unclear. Germline-derived CDR1 and CDR2 are MDHEN and SYDVKM. V lost 10 bases and J lost 6, with 7 bases in between. There are 10 residues in the CDR3. CDR3 loop: CATMLNEQFF. The CDR3 DNA reads as TGTGCCACAATGCTCAATGAGCAGTTCTTC.

This clonotype was observed a few times. As DNA, the CDR3 is TGTGCCAGTAGGGGACAGGGGGCCACCGGGGAGCTGTTTTTT. Translation gives CASRGQGATGELFF. V usage is TRBV19 and J usage is TRBJ2-2; 12 nucleotides align to TRBD1. Germline CDR1 is LNHDA and CDR2 is SQIVND (reference sequence). The CDR3 is 14 residues long. V was clipped by 6 bases and J by 4 bases; unmatched bases: 0.

As DNA, the CDR3 is TGTGCCAGCATCAAAGGGGGACTAGCGGGAGGGACTGAGCAGTTCTTC. Its protein is CASIKGGLAGGTEQFF. The chain couples TRBV6-2 or TRBV6-3 to TRBJ2-1; 16 bases map to TRBD2. Unmatched junction bases numbered 9, after V lost 7 bases and J lost 9 bases. CDR3 length: 16 residues. Germline V lookup: CDR1 MNHEY, CDR2 SVGEGT.

In this sample, this clonotype turned up many times. V usage is TRBV11-2 and J usage is TRBJ2-5; D might be TRBD1 (6 bases). Germline V CDR1 and CDR2: SGHAT, FQNNGV. Trimming pared 10 bases from V and 3 bases from J, leaving 30 bases between. The CDR3 loop spans 18 amino acids. DNA for the CDR3: TGTGCCACAGCTCGATGGGGCGCAGGGGCCGTTGAGGAAGAGACCCAGTACTTC. Protein product: CATARWGAGAVEEETQYF.

This clonotype was found many times. The chain recombines TRBV7-2 with TRBJ2-3, with D maybe TRBD1 (5 bases). CDR3 length: 15 amino acids. The V and J ends lost 5 bases and 8 bases respectively, with 20 bases between them. Germline CDR1 SGHTA, CDR2 FQGNSA. The CDR3 protein is CASSQRQGSTSTQYF. CDR3 DNA: TGTGCCAGCAGCCAAAGGCAGGGCAGCACAAGTACGCAGTATTTT.

J is TRBJ1-2 and V is TRBV29-1; 9 bases map to TRBD1. Germline lookup yields CDR1 SQVTM and CDR2 ANQGSEA. The V gene end was trimmed by 5 bases and the J gene end by 5 bases; junction bases not matched to a gene: 9. This CDR3 has 14 residues. Here the CDR3 DNA reads TGCAGCGTTCCATGGGGGACAGGGCCTTATGGCTACACCTTC. Translated: CSVPWGTGPYGYTF.

This clonotype was detected a few times. V and J are TRBV10-2 and TRBJ2-3; no definite D call. Germline CDR1 and CDR2: WSHSY and SAAADI. The CDR3 extends over 14 amino acids. Trimming stripped 5 bases from V and 4 bases from J, with 13 bases between. The CDR3 sequence: CASSLAVNADTQYF. The CDR3 DNA follows: TGCGCCAGCAGTCTGGCCGTGAACGCAGATACGCAGTATTTT.

The sample holds a few counts of this clonotype. The rearrangement uses TRBV12-3 or TRBV12-4 and TRBJ2-2, with 9 bases identical to TRBD1. This CDR3 is 15 amino acids long. The ends lost 5 bases at V and 3 bases at J; junction bases unmatched: 4. The DNA of the CDR3 is TGTGCCAGCAGTCCAGGGACAGGGTACACCGGGGAGCTGTTTTTT. Translated, it gives CASSPGTGYTGELFF.

The gene calls are TRBV12-3 or TRBV12-4 and TRBJ2-3; 10 bases are shared with TRBD2. Trimming removed 1 base from V and 7 bases from J; junction bases left unmatched: 11. This CDR3 spans 17 amino acids. The CDR3 DNA reads TGTGCCAGCAGTTTAGGTAGTTGGGCTAGCGGGGGCAATACGCAGTATTTT. Its translation is CASSLGSWASGGNTQYF.

The chain is built from TRBV18 and TRBJ2-6; D is unclear. Per the germline V gene, CDR1 is KGHSH and CDR2 is LQKENI. This CDR3 has 19 residues. Deletions cut 0 bases from V and 0 bases from J, with 15 bases between. The CDR3 spells CASSPPLGDNPSGANVLTF. The CDR3 coding sequence is TGTGCCAGCTCACCACCTCTAGGAGACAATCCCTCTGGGGCCAACGTCCTGACTTTC. Filled out from reference TRBV18 and TRBJ2-6, the complete variable domain reads NAGVMQNPRHLVRRRGQEARLRCSPMKGHSHVYWYRQLPEEGLKFMVYLQKENIIDESGMPKERFSAEFPKEGPSILRIQQVVRGDSAAYFCASSPPLGDNPSGANVLTFGAGSRLTVL.

This clonotype was counted only a few times. The V and J genes are TRBV6-5 and TRBJ2-1; D might be TRBD1 (6 bases). The better agreement between TRBJ2-5 and the DNA end casts doubt on the J call. The CDR3 sequence is 13 residues long. Looked up from germline, CDR1 is MNHEY and CDR2 is SVGAGI. The CDR3 protein is CAIHRDFGETQYF. DNA of the CDR3: TGTGCCATCCACAGGGATTTCGGAGAGACCCAGTACTTC.

This chain joins TRBV20-1 and TRBJ2-1; a possible D gene is TRBD2 (6 bases). The CDR3 is 15 residues long. Trimming removed 3 bases from V and 9 bases from J, with 21 bases in between. Germline V gene lookup returns CDR1 DFQATT and CDR2 SNEGSKA (reference sequence). The CDR3 sequence is CSARGTSSRFGEQFF. CDR3 in DNA: TGCAGTGCTAGGGGTACTAGCTCTAGGTTTGGTGAGCAGTTCTTC.

The chain uses TRBV4-1 and TRBJ2-7; the D is unclear. Germline V gene data show CDR1 as MGHRA and CDR2 as YSYEKL. V shed 0 bases and J shed 2 bases, with 8 bases lying between them. This CDR3 is 14 amino acids long. This chain's CDR3 is CASSQDRPPYEQYF. Written as DNA, the CDR3 is TGCGCCAGCAGCCAAGACAGGCCGCCCTACGAGCAGTACTTC.

This clonotype was seen a handful of times. V and J are TRBV5-6 and TRBJ1-1, with a weak D call TRBD1 (5 bases). Germline CDR1 and CDR2: SGHDT and YYEEEE. This CDR3 is 16 amino acids long. V lost 3 bases and J 3 bases, leaving 18 bases between the germline ends. The CDR3 DNA is TGTGCCAGCAGCTGGGCGGGGGGTCTGATGGACACTGAAGCTTTCTTT. This gives the protein CASSWAGGLMDTEAFF.

This clonotype appeared a few times. V usage is TRBV7-9 and J usage is TRBJ2-5; D is perhaps TRBD1 or TRBD2 (5 bases each). Trimming took 4 bases from V and 1 from J, leaving 13 bases between them. The CDR3 has 15 amino acids. Per the germline V gene, CDR1 is SEHNR and CDR2 is FQNEAQ (reference sequence). CDR3 residues: CASSSRDGFQETQYF. CDR3 DNA sequence: TGTGCCAGCAGCTCACGGGACGGATTCCAAGAGACCCAGTACTTC.

The chain has TRBV19 and TRBJ1-3; D gene unclear. Trimming cost V 10 bases and J 0 bases, with 16 bases left between them. Germline assignment: CDR1 LNHDA and CDR2 SQIVND (reference sequence). The CDR3 sequence is 15 residues long. In DNA, the CDR3 is TGTGCCACAAACCCCGGACCGAGCTCTGGAAACACCATATATTTT. It codes for CATNPGPSSGNTIYF. The full variable domain, its missing parts supplied by reference TRBV19 and TRBJ1-3, is DGGITQSPKYLFRKEGQNVTLSCEQNLNHDAMYWYRQDPGQGLRLIYYSQIVNDFQKGDIAEGYSVSREKKESFPLTVTSAQKNPTAFYLCATNPGPSSGNTIYFGEGSWLTVV.

This chain joins TRBV20-1 and TRBJ2-5, with 11 bases lining up with TRBD2. Germline V gene sequence: CDR1 DFQATT, CDR2 SNEGSKA (reference sequence). With V trimmed by 0 bases and J by 1 base, 4 bases remained unmatched. This CDR3 has 16 amino acids. CDR3 sequence reads: CSARDRLAGPQETQYF. CDR3 bases: TGCAGTGCTAGAGATCGACTAGCGGGGCCCCAAGAGACCCAGTACTTC.

This clonotype was seen just once. CDR3 loop: CASSSNYEQFF. CDR3 in DNA: TGTGCCAGCAGCTCCAATTATGAGCAGTTCTTC. The chain links TRBV7-9 to TRBJ2-1; D gene unclear. CDR3 length: 11 residues. V gave up 4 bases and J gave up 8 bases, with 6 bases separating them. Per germline, CDR1 SEHNR and CDR2 FQNEAQ (reference sequence).

This clonotype was found many times. The CDR3 coding sequence is TGCGCCAGCAGCCCGTCGACACAGAATGAAAAACTGTTTTTT. Translation gives CASSPSTQNEKLFF. The rearrangement uses TRBV5-1 and TRBJ1-4; D is unclear. CDR1 and CDR2 (germline): SGHRS, YFSETQ. CDR3 length: 14 amino acids. V lost 4 bases, J lost 5 bases, and 12 bases lay in between.

This chain connects TRBV7-2 to TRBJ1-5; 8 nucleotides agree with TRBD1. Germline V CDR1 and CDR2: SGHTA, FQGNSA. This CDR3 spans 14 amino acids. V was pared by 7 bases and J by 4 bases, with 6 bases of the junction left unmatched. The CDR3 DNA is TGTGCCAGCACCCGGACAGGGTTGAATCAGCCCCAGCATTTT. It specifies CASTRTGLNQPQHF.

The V call is TRBV6-5, the J call TRBJ2-1; D not certain. This CDR3 region has 16 residues. Per germline, CDR1 MNHEY and CDR2 SVGAGI. V lost 4 bases, J lost 4 bases, and 17 bases lay in between. In DNA form, the CDR3 reads TGTGCCAGCAGTTCAACCCCCCTGGCAGGATACAATGAGCAGTTCTTC. It encodes CASSSTPLAGYNEQFF.

The CDR3 sequence: CASSPATRLEQYV. CDR3 sequence (DNA): TGTGCCAGCAGCCCTGCGACTAGGCTCGAGCAGTACGTC. The chain uses TRBV7-8 and TRBJ2-5, with a tentative D call TRBD2 (6 bases). The J call could be wrong; TRBJ2-7 is a better fit for the DNA end. CDR1 and CDR2 from the germline V gene are SGHVS and FQNEAQ. This CDR3 comprises 13 residues.

The rearrangement uses TRBV10-3 and TRBJ2-2, with TRBD2 matching over 11 bases. Per germline, CDR1 ENHRY and CDR2 SYGVKD. The CDR3 runs to 15 residues. Losses at the gene ends were 6 bases for V and 6 bases for J; bases not matched to a gene: 6. The CDR3 is CAIRDSGLAAGELFF. CDR3 DNA sequence: TGTGCCATCAGGGACTCGGGACTAGCGGCCGGGGAGCTGTTTTTT.

V usage is TRBV3-1 and J usage is TRBJ1-1; D gene ambiguous. CDR1 is LGHDT and CDR2 is YNNKEL in the germline V gene (reference sequence). The CDR3 contains 13 residues. The V end was cut by 4 bases, the J end by 4 bases, with 10 bases between. CDR3 region: CASSRTAPTEAFF. The DNA for the CDR3 is TGTGCCAGCAGCCGAACGGCCCCCACTGAAGCTTTCTTT.

This CDR3 reads CSARRTANYGYTF. In nucleotides, the CDR3 is TGCAGTGCTAGAAGGACAGCTAACTATGGCTACACCTTC. This chain links TRBV20-1 with TRBJ1-2; tentative D call: TRBD1 (6 bases). The CDR3 is 13 amino acids. Trimming cost V 2 bases and J 0 bases, with 7 bases left between them. Germline lookup yields CDR1 DFQATT and CDR2 SNEGSKA (reference sequence).

This chain links TRBV7-9 with TRBJ1-4; D gene unclear. The V end lost 4 bases, the J end lost 8 bases, and 14 bases lay between the germline ends. The germline gives CDR1 SEHNR, CDR2 FQNEAQ (reference sequence). The CDR3 extends over 14 amino acids. CDR3 DNA sequence: TGTGCCAGCAGCTCGGTAGGAGAAGGGGAAAAACTGTTTTTT. Protein product: CASSSVGEGEKLFF.

This clonotype was picked up one time. The rearrangement joins TRBV7-2 to TRBJ2-7; 8 bases fit TRBD1. Germline V CDR1 and CDR2: SGHTA, FQGNSA. This CDR3 spans 15 amino acids. V trimming: 2 bases; J trimming: 3 bases; junction bases outside the gene matches: 6. The CDR3 DNA reads as TGTGCCAGCAGCTTAAAATCAGACAGGGGCTACGAGCAGTACTTC. Amino acid sequence: CASSLKSDRGYEQYF.

This clonotype has at least ten counts. The chain employs TRBV12-3 or TRBV12-4 and TRBJ2-1, with 7 bases identical to TRBD2. V dropped 6 bases and J dropped 8; count of bases not matched to a gene: 4. The CDR3 spans 12 residues. This chain's CDR3 is CASRWTSDEQFF. The CDR3 bases are TGTGCCAGCAGGTGGACTAGTGATGAGCAGTTCTTC.